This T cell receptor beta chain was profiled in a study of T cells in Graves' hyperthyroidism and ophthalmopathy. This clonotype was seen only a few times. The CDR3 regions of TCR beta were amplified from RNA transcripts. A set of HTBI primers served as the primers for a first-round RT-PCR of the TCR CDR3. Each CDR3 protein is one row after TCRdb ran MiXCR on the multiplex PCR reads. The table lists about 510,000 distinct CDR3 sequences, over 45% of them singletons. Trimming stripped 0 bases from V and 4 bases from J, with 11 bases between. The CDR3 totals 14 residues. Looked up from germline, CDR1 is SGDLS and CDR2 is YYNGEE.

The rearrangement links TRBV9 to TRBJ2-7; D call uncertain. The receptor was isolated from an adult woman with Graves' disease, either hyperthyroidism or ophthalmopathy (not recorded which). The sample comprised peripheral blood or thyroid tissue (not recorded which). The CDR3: CASSVALDGYEQYF. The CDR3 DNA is TGTGCCAGCAGCGTAGCGTTGGACGGGTACGAGCAGTACTTC.